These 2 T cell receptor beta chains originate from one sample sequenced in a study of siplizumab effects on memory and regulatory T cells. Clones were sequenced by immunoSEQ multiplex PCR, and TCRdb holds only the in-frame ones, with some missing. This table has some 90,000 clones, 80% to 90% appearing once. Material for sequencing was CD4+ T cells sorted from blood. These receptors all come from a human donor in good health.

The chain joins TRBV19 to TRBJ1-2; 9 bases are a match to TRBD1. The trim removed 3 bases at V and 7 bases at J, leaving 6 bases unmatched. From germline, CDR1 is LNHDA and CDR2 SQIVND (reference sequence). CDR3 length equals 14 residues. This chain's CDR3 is CASSILQGASGYTF. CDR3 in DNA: TGTGCCAGTAGTATTTTACAGGGGGCGAGTGGCTACACCTTC.

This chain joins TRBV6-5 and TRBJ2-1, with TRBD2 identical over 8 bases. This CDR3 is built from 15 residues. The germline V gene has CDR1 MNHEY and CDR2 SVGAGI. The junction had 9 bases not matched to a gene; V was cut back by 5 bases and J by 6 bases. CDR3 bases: TGTGCCAGCAGTGGACCGGGACTAGGTCCCAATGAGCAGTTCTTC. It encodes CASSGPGLGPNEQFF.